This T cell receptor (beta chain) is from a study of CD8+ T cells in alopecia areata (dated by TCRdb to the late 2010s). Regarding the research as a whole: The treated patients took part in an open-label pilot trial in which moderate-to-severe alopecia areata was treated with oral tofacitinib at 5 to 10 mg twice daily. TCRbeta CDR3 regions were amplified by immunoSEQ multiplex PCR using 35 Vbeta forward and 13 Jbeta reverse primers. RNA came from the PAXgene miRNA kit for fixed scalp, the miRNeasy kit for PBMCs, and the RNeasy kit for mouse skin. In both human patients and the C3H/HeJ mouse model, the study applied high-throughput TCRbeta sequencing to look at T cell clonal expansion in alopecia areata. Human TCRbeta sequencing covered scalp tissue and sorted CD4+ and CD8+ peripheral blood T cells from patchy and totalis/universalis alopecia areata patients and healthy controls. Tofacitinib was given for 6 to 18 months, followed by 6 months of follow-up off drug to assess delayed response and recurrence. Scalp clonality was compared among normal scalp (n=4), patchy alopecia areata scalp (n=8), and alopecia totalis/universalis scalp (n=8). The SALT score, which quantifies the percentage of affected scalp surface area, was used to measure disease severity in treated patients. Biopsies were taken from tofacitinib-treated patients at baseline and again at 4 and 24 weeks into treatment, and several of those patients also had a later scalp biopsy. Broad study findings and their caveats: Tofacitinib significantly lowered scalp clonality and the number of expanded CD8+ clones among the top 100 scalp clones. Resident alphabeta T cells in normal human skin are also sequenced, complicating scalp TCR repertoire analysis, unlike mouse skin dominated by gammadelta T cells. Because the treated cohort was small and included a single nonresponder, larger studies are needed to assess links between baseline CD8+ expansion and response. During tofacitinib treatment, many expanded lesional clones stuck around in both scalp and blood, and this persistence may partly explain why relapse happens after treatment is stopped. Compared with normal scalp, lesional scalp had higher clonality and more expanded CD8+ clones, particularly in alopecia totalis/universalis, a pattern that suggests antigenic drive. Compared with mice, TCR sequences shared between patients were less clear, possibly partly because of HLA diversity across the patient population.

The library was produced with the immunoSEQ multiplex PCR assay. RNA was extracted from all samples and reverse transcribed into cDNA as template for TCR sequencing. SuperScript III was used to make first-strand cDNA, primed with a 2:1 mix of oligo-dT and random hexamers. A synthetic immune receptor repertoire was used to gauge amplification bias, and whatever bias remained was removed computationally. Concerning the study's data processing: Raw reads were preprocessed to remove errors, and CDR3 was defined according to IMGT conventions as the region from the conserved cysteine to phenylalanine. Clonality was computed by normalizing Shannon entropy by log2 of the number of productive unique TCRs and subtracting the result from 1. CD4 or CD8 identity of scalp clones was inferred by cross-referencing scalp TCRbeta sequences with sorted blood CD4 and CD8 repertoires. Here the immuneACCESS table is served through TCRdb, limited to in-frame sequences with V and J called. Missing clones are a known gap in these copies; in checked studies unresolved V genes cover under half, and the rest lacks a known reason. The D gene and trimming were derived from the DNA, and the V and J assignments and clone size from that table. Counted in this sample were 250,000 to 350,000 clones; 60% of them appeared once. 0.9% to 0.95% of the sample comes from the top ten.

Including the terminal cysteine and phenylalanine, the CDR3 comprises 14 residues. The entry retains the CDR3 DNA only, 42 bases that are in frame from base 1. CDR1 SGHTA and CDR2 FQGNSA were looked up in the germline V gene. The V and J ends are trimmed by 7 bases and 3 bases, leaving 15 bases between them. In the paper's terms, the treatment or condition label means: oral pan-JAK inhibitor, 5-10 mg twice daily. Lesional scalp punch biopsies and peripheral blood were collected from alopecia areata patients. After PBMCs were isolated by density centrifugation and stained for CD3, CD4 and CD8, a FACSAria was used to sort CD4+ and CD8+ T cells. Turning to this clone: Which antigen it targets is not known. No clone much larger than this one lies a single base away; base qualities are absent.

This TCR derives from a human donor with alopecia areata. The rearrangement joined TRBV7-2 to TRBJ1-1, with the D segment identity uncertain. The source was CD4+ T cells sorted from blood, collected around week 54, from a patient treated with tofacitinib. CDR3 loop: CASTLTRLDTEAFF. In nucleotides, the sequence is TGTGCCAGCACGTTGACTAGGCTGGACACTGAAGCTTTCTTT.